This TCR beta chain emerged from a study of shared T cell receptors in the human thymus (dated by TCRdb to the early 2020s). Regarding the complete study: The study examined how self-reactive, shared T-cell receptor alpha chains are generated in the human thymus.

Receptor libraries were prepared by the immunoSEQ multiplex PCR assay. TCRdb limited this immuneACCESS table to in-frame rearrangements with V and J called. A share of clones is missing; checked studies link under half to unresolved V genes, and the rest is unexplained. Within this sample are a few hundred thousand clones, with 85% to 95% of them counted one time only. The leading ten clones occupy about 0.02% of the sample. The germline ends are 10 bases apart after V is trimmed by 5 bases and J by 0 bases. CDR1 and CDR2, per the germline V gene (reference sequence), are MNHNY and SVGAGI. The CDR3 measures 14 amino acids from cysteine to phenylalanine. Of all the DNA, just the CDR3 is kept, 42 bases in frame from base 1. Turning to this clone: Its antigen target is currently unknown. Per-base quality was not reported, and no clone a single base away is much larger than it.

The chain employs TRBV6-6 and TRBJ1-1, with a weak D call of TRBD1 (6 bases match). Sequencing was performed on thymocytes. The source of this sequence is a human donor. The CDR3 here reads CASSHTGMNTEAFF. The DNA sequence is TGTGCCAGCAGTCACACAGGGATGAACACTGAAGCTTTCTTT.